The rows below give T cell receptor beta chains drawn from one sample of a study of T cells in Graves' hyperthyroidism and ophthalmopathy. One entry per CDR3 protein results from TCRdb running MiXCR on the multiplex PCR reads. The sample includes around 450,000 distinct CDR3 sequences, approximately 14% seen only once; the top ten take 7.5% to 9%. Sample: blood. These TCRs come from a woman aged 18-30 years with Graves' hyperthyroidism. Both conserved end residues are part of each CDR3. A D gene is named only where the DNA matches it firmly. Clone size is not always given. Where it is, it says once, few, many or a class for expanded clones.

TRBJ1-4	many	-	TRBV2	TGTGCCAGCAGCCCAGGCGGACAGCCTAATGAAAAACTGTTTTTT	CASSPGGQPNEKLFF
TRBJ1-3	-	-	TRBV20-1	TGCAGTGCCCGGGACGTCGTCTCTGGAAACACCATATATTTT	CSARDVVSGNTIYF
TRBJ2-5	many	TRBD1	TRBV6-2/TRBV6-3	TGTGCCAGCAGCACAGGGGACACCCAAGAGACCCAGTACTTC	CASSTGDTQETQYF
TRBJ1-1	once	-	TRBV28	TGTGCCAGCAGTTTTCTTGGGGGCAGGGGCACTGAAGCTTTCTTT	CASSFLGGRGTEAFF
TRBJ2-5	-	-	TRBV7-9	TGTGCCAGCAGCATCCAGGACAGCCAAGAGACCCAGTACTTC	CASSIQDSQETQYF
TRBJ2-7	many	TRBD2	TRBV13	TGTGCCAGCAGCTCAAGGACTAGCGGGAGAGGCTACGAGCAGTACTTC	CASSSRTSGRGYEQYF
TRBJ2-1	many	-	TRBV5-1	TGCGCCAGCAGCTTGGAGGGCAGGGCCACCTACAATGAGCAGTTCTTC	CASSLEGRATYNEQFF
TRBJ1-1	many	-	TRBV2	TGTGCCAGCAGTGAATACAGGAACACTGAAGCTTTCTTT	CASSEYRNTEAFF
TRBJ2-7	many	-	TRBV18	TGTGCCAGCTCACCGGACCTGACGTTGCCTTACGAGCAGTACTTC	CASSPDLTLPYEQYF
TRBJ2-5	few	-	TRBV12-1	TGTGCCAGCAGCCCGACTAGCGGGGGGATAGATCCTTGGACCCAGTACTTC	CASSPTSGGIDPWTQYF
TRBJ2-7	-	TRBD1	TRBV11-2	TGTGCCAGCAGCCAAGGGGGCGACGAGCAGTACTTC	CASSQGGDEQYF